The sequence of this T cell receptor beta chain was determined in a study of OX40 agonist ivuxolimab in advanced cancers. Notes on the study in general: Both blood CD4+ and CD8+ T cells showed clonal growth by week 6 at 0.1 to 3.0 mg/kg.

On this clone itself: The antigen is unknown.

V gave up 7 bases and J gave up 5 bases, with 22 bases separating them. This CDR3 is built from 16 residues. Germline V CDR1 and CDR2: LNHDA, SQIVND (reference sequence). This table comes from immunoSEQ multiplex PCR, and its TCRdb copy is limited to in-frame clones, with some not included. This sample yields roughly 57,000 clones, of which 70% to 85% are seen a single time; about 12% belongs to the top ten. This specimen consisted of CD4+ or CD8+ T cells sorted from blood, obtained in a trial of the OX40 agonist ivuxolimab. This rearrangement joins TRBV19 to TRBJ2-3, with D maybe TRBD1 (6 bases). The source is an adult with an advanced solid tumor such as melanoma, head and neck, liver or kidney cancer. CDR3: CASTPTGLRPGDTQYF. The CDR3 coding sequence is TGTGCCAGTACCCCGACAGGTCTTAGACCGGGAGATACGCAGTATTTT.